These 27 T cell receptor beta chains were all obtained from the same sample, sequenced in a study of beta chain features in type 1 diabetes. Expressed TCRB transcripts were sequenced because the entire RNA isolate underwent reverse transcription. Method: immunoSEQ multiplex PCR; TCRdb's copy keeps in-frame clones and lacks some. The table has roughly 53,000 clones, roughly two fifths seen once. Their target antigens are unknown. General study points: For Type 1 diabetes patients, all four CD4+ subsets carried TCRB CDR3s that were moderately but significantly shorter.

The sequenced material came from Tregs from blood. All receptors derive from a man aged 25-45 years with type 1 diabetes.

CDR3 sequence (DNA): TGTGCCAGCAGCGCCGGATGGACAGGCTCTGGAAACACCATATATTTT. Translating it yields CASSAGWTGSGNTIYF. The chain joins TRBV6-6 to TRBJ1-3; 7 positions agree with TRBD1. J gave up 0 bases and V 6 bases, and 8 bases lay outside the gene matches. The CDR3 consists of 16 residues. Germline values: CDR1 MNHNY, CDR2 SVGAGI (reference sequence).

To note about this clone: The junction departs from germline at one end; a sequencing error may be responsible. This sequence joins TRBV5-1 and TRBJ2-4, with 10 bases lining up with TRBD1. CDR1 SGHRS and CDR2 YFSETQ come from the germline V gene. The CDR3 length is 14 residues. The CDR3 nucleotides are TGCGCCAGCAGCTTGGAGGTATTTGGGACAGGGGTGAACTTC. It codes for CASSLEVFGTGVNF.

The V gene is TRBV6-1, the J gene TRBJ2-1; D might be TRBD1 (6 bases). Trimming cost V 5 bases and J 0 bases, with 11 bases left between them. The germline V gene has CDR1 MNHNS and CDR2 SASEGT. The CDR3 totals 15 residues. The CDR3 sequence is CASSFDRSSYNEQFF. Here the CDR3 DNA reads TGTGCCAGCAGTTTCGACAGGAGCTCCTACAATGAGCAGTTCTTC.

This clone came up a few times. The V gene is TRBV18, the J gene TRBJ1-5, with 7 positions matching TRBD1. The CDR3 length is 16 residues. Trimming at V came to 5 bases and at J to 3 bases, leaving 10 bases not matched to a gene. CDR1 is KGHSH and CDR2 is LQKENI in the germline V gene. CDR3 DNA sequence: TGTGCCAGCTCAGCCCGGTCAGGGGGAGACAATCAGCCCCAGCATTTT. As protein: CASSARSGGDNQPQHF. Variable domain in full (rest from reference TRBV18 and TRBJ1-5): NAGVMQNPRHLVRRRGQEARLRCSPMKGHSHVYWYRQLPEEGLKFMVYLQKENIIDESGMPKERFSAEFPKEGPSILRIQQVVRGDSAAYFCASSARSGGDNQPQHFGDGTRLSIL.

The chain couples TRBV6-5 to TRBJ1-5, with no clear D. The CDR3 runs 15 residues. V lost 6 bases and J lost 0, with 12 bases in between. Germline V CDR1 and CDR2: MNHEY, SVGAGI. This chain's CDR3 is CASRIRTYSNQPQHF. For the CDR3, the DNA is TGTGCCAGCAGGATTAGAACGTATAGCAATCAGCCCCAGCATTTT.

The CDR3 nucleotides read TGTGCCAGCAGTAAGGGACAGGGGGCATCCTACGAGCAGTACTTC. Amino acid sequence: CASSKGQGASYEQYF. This chain joins TRBV2 and TRBJ2-7, with 12 bases matching TRBD1. The germline gives CDR1 SNHLY, CDR2 FYNNEI. V was clipped by 5 bases and J by 1 base; unmatched bases: 3. The CDR3 is made up of 15 amino acids.

This clone appeared a few times. This chain connects TRBV5-1 to TRBJ2-1, with TRBD2 matching over 15 bases. Losses at the gene ends were 1 base for V and 7 bases for J; bases not matched to a gene: 3. The CDR3 consists of 16 residues. Per germline, CDR1 SGHRS and CDR2 YFSETQ. CDR3 region: CASSLLGLAGGNEQFF. For the CDR3, the DNA is TGCGCCAGCAGCTTGCTAGGACTAGCGGGAGGGAATGAGCAGTTCTTC. Combining the CDR3 with reference TRBV5-1 and TRBJ2-1 gives the whole variable domain KAGVTQTPRYLIKTRGQQVTLSCSPISGHRSVSWYQQTPGQGLQFLFEYFSETQRNKGNFPGRFSGRQFSNSRSEMNVSTLELGDSALYLCASSLLGLAGGNEQFFGPGTRLTVL.

The V gene is TRBV4-3, the J gene TRBJ2-3, with TRBD2 as a possible D gene (5 bases). CDR1 is LGHNA and CDR2 is YSLEER in the germline V gene. The V gene lost 3 bases and the J gene lost 3 bases, with 13 bases spanning the gap. This CDR3 spans 15 amino acids. In DNA, the CDR3 is TGCGCCAGCAGCCAGACGGACTCGGGGACAGATACGCAGTATTTT. Translation gives CASSQTDSGTDTQYF.

This chain joins TRBV7-3 and TRBJ2-3; TRBD2 aligns across 12 bases. J gave up 0 bases and V 2 bases, and 0 bases lay outside the gene matches. The CDR3 has 16 amino acids. Germline CDR1 reads SGHTA; CDR2 reads FQGTGA. In nucleotides, the CDR3 is TGTGCCAGCAGCTTAGGACTAGCGGGAAGCACAGATACGCAGTATTTT. Its translation is CASSLGLAGSTDTQYF.

In nucleotides, the CDR3 is TGCGCCAGCAGTAGCGGGGACTCCTACAATGAGCAGTTCTTC. This encodes CASSSGDSYNEQFF. The V and J genes are TRBV5-1 and TRBJ2-1; 8 bases match TRBD2. Unmatched junction bases numbered 1, after V lost 5 bases and J lost 0 bases. Germline loops: CDR1 SGHRS, CDR2 YFSETQ. This CDR3 contains 14 residues.

The V call is TRBV18, the J call TRBJ1-4, with TRBD1 as a possible D gene (6 bases). V was cut by 4 bases and J by 3 bases, with 12 bases left in between. This CDR3 has 15 residues. CDR1 is KGHSH, CDR2 LQKENI, per germline. The CDR3 DNA reads TGTGCCAGCTCACAACCGGGACAAGCTAATGAAAAACTGTTTTTT. Protein sequence: CASSQPGQANEKLFF.

In this sample, this clone turned up a few times. This chain connects TRBV6-5 to TRBJ2-5, with 9 positions matching TRBD1. Germline lookup yields CDR1 MNHEY and CDR2 SVGAGI. This CDR3 contains 16 residues. J lost 5 bases, V lost 0 bases, and 7 bases had no gene match. This CDR3 reads CASSYSSGQGGETQYF. The CDR3 DNA reads as TGTGCCAGCAGTTACTCGTCGGGACAGGGAGGGGAGACCCAGTACTTC.

The chain has TRBV28 and TRBJ1-1; 7 bases match TRBD1. The CDR3 runs to 15 residues. The junction had 9 bases not matched to a gene; V was cut back by 7 bases and J by 1 base. Germline V gives CDR1 MDHEN, CDR2 SYDVKM. CDR3: CASIRQGMGNTEAFF. The CDR3, as DNA: TGTGCCAGCATTCGACAGGGAATGGGGAACACTGAAGCTTTCTTT.

This clone was detected a few times. J is TRBJ2-7 and V is TRBV28; TRBD2 matches at 7 bases. The J segment lost 6 bases and the V segment lost 9 bases, leaving 14 bases of the junction unmatched. CDR1 and CDR2 (germline): MDHEN, SYDVKM. The CDR3 has 14 amino acids. CDR3 DNA sequence: TGTGCCAGTTCCCTTGCGGGGGAGATGAGCGAGCAGTACTTC. Translation gives CASSLAGEMSEQYF.

V and J are TRBV7-9 and TRBJ2-5; D ambiguous. The DNA end is a closer match to TRBJ2-7, so the J assignment may be wrong. The CDR3 has 14 residues. Germline V gene sequence: CDR1 SEHNR, CDR2 FQNEAQ (reference sequence). The CDR3 sequence: CASSPTSQNYEQYF. As DNA, the CDR3 is TGTGCCAGCAGCCCGACCTCCCAAAACTACGAGCAGTACTTC.

The J gene is TRBJ2-1, the V gene TRBV5-1; 12 nucleotides line up with TRBD2. V lost 5 bases, J lost 10 bases, and 10 bases stayed unmatched. CDR3 length: 15 amino acids. The V gene's germline CDR1 is SGHRS and CDR2 YFSETQ. CDR3 in amino acids: CASRERLAGEEEQFF. The CDR3 DNA is TGCGCCAGCAGGGAAAGACTAGCGGGAGAAGAGGAGCAGTTCTTC.

This clone has more than one count but fewer than ten. The rearrangement links TRBV28 to TRBJ2-2; tentatively, D is TRBD2 (6 bases). The CDR3 spans 15 residues. The germline V gene has CDR1 MDHEN and CDR2 SYDVKM. V lost 2 bases to trimming and J lost 3 bases, with 10 bases between them. In nucleotides, the CDR3 is TGTGCCAGCAGTTTAGGTCTAGCGTACACCGGGGAGCTGTTTTTT. It yields the protein CASSLGLAYTGELFF.

The J gene is TRBJ1-2, the V gene TRBV6-5, with D tentatively TRBD1 (5 bases). Germline values: CDR1 MNHEY, CDR2 SVGAGI. This CDR3 contains 13 residues. The V end lost 4 bases, the J end lost 4 bases, and 10 bases lay between the germline ends. The CDR3 coding sequence is TGTGCCAGCAGTTCAACAGGTCTCTATGGCTACACCTTC. Amino acids: CASSSTGLYGYTF.

The chain is built from TRBV4-1 and TRBJ2-2, with 11 bases matching TRBD2. Germline V gives CDR1 MGHRA, CDR2 YSYEKL. The CDR3 extends over 20 amino acids. Unmatched junction bases numbered 15, after V lost 2 bases and J lost 4 bases. CDR3 residues: CASSQHTNPTSGAPTGELFF. The DNA of the CDR3 is TGCGCCAGCAGCCAACATACGAATCCGACTAGCGGGGCCCCCACCGGGGAGCTGTTTTTT.

The table lists this clone with a count of one. The V gene is TRBV7-2, the J gene TRBJ2-5, with TRBD1 as a possible D gene (6 bases). Trimming pared 3 bases from V and 3 bases from J, leaving 8 bases between. The germline V gene has CDR1 SGHTA and CDR2 FQGNSA. This CDR3 has 13 residues. CDR3 residues: CASSFGQKETQYF. CDR3 sequence (DNA): TGTGCCAGCAGCTTCGGACAGAAAGAGACCCAGTACTTC.

This clone was counted only a few times. The DNA of the CDR3 is TGTGCCAGCAGGACTAGGGCGGGGACAGATACGCAGTATTTT. As protein: CASRTRAGTDTQYF. This sequence joins TRBV27 and TRBJ2-3; perhaps TRBD2 as D (6 bases). Trimming shortened V by 6 bases and J by 3 bases, and 13 bases separated the two germline ends. CDR3 length: 14 amino acids. CDR1 and CDR2 (germline): MNHEY, SMNVEV (reference sequence).

The CDR3 DNA sequence: TGTGCCAGCTCACCACGCGCGGGGGTAGAGACCCAGTACTTC. Its protein product is CASSPRAGVETQYF. This rearrangement joins TRBV18 to TRBJ2-5, with 7 bases identical to TRBD2. This CDR3 spans 14 amino acids. V lost 1 base and J lost 4; bases outside the gene matches: 3. Germline V gene data show CDR1 as KGHSH and CDR2 as LQKENI.

J is TRBJ1-1 and V is TRBV4-3; a possible D gene is TRBD1 (6 bases). The CDR3 has 13 amino acids. Trimming removed 3 bases at V and 6 bases at J, with 11 bases between. Germline loops: CDR1 LGHNA, CDR2 YSLEER. This CDR3 reads CASSQIGGAEAFF. CDR3 sequence (DNA): TGCGCCAGCAGCCAGATAGGGGGGGCTGAAGCTTTCTTT.

The gene calls are TRBV5-1 and TRBJ1-5, with 7 bases matching TRBD1. Germline V gene sequence: CDR1 SGHRS, CDR2 YFSETQ. The CDR3 has 13 residues. Unmatched junction bases numbered 4, after V lost 7 bases and J lost 3 bases. CDR3 amino acids: CASSDRPNQPQHF. CDR3 DNA: TGCGCCAGCTCGGACAGGCCCAATCAGCCCCAGCATTTT.

The J gene is TRBJ1-2, the V gene TRBV4-3; a weak D match, TRBD1 (5 bases). Germline CDR1 and CDR2: LGHNA and YSLEER. The CDR3 consists of 17 residues. The germline V and J ends were trimmed by 0 bases and 4 bases, with 18 bases remaining between them. CDR3 loop: CASSQDWGGTLSYGYTF. In DNA, the CDR3 is TGCGCCAGCAGCCAAGATTGGGGAGGGACCCTAAGCTATGGCTACACCTTC.

The gene calls are TRBV29-1 and TRBJ1-2, with 12 bases aligning to TRBD1. After removal of 4 bases from V and 8 bases from J, the junction contained 11 bases not matched to a gene. Germline V gives CDR1 SQVTM, CDR2 ANQGSEA. This CDR3 spans 15 amino acids. The CDR3 loop is CSVVFWGQGARGYTF. For the CDR3, the DNA is TGCAGCGTTGTTTTTTGGGGACAGGGGGCTAGAGGCTACACCTTC. Variable domain in full (rest from reference TRBV29-1 and TRBJ1-2): SAVISQKPSRDICQRGTSLTIQCQVDSQVTMMFWYRQQPGQSLTLIATANQGSEATYESGFVIDKFPISRPNLTFSTLTVSNMSPEDSSIYLCSVVFWGQGARGYTFGSGTRLTVV.

The chain combines TRBV28 with TRBJ2-7, with 10 bases matching TRBD2. The length of the CDR3 is 16 residues. From germline, CDR1 is MDHEN and CDR2 SYDVKM. V dropped 6 bases and J dropped 6; count of bases not matched to a gene: 14. Here the CDR3 DNA reads TGTGCCAGCAGAGACAGGACCGGGACTAGCGTCGGCGAGCAGTACTTC. Translating it yields CASRDRTGTSVGEQYF.